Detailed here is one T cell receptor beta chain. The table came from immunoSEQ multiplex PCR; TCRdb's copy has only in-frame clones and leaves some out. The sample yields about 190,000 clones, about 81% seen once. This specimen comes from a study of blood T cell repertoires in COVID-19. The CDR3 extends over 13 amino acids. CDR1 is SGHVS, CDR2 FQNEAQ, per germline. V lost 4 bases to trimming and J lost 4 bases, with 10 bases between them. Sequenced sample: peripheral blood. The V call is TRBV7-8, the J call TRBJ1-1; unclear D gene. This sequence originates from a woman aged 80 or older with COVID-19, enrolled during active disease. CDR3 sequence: CASSSRPGTEAFF. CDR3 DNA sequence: TGTGCCAGCAGCTCCAGACCAGGCACTGAAGCTTTCTTT.